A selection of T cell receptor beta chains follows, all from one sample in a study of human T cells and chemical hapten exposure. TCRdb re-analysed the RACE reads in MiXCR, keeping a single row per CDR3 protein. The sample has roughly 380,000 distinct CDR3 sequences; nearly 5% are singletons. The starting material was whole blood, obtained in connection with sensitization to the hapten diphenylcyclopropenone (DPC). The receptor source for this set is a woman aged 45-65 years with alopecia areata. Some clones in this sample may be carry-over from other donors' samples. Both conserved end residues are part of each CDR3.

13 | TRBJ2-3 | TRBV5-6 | CASSLRGADTQYF
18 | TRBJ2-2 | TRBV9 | CASSVELAGGPGTGELFF
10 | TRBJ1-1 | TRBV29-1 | CSVRAGEAFF
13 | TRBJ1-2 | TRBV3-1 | CASSRGLNYGYTF
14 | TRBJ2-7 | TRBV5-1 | CASSQGGLTYEQYF
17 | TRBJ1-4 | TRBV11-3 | CASSWSPPGGESEKLFF
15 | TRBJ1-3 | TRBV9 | CASSDEGARRNTIYF
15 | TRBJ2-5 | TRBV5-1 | CASSFRLAERETQYF
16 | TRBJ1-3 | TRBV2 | CASSERTGVAGNTIYF
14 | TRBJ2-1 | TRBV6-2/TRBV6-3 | CASSSGGSSFRQFF
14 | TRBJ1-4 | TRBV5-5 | CASSGGGRNEKLFF
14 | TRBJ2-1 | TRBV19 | CASSIWGRDNQQFF
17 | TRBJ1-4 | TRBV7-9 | CASSLGSGAATNEKLFF
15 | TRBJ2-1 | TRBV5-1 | CASSSGTGGLNEQFF
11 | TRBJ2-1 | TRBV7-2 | CASRPRDRLFF
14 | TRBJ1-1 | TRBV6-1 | CASSGTTRNTEAFF
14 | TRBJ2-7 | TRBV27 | CASSEAGSAYEQYF
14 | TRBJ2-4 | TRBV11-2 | CASSLGVRENIQYF
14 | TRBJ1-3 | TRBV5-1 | CASSLIGTGNTIYF
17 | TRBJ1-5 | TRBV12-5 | CASGLVLTGSGNQPQHF
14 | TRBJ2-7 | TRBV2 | CASRGEAVTYEQYF
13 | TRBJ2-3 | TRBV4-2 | CASSQDGADTQYF
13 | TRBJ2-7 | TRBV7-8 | CASSFGEGLEQYF
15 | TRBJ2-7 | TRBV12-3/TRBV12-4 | CASSLEGGNRYEQYF
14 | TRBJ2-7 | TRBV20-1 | CSAREAGEAYEQYF
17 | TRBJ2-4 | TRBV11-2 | CASSLGSVGYRGNIQYF
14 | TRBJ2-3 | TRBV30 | CAWSAGRPTDTQYF
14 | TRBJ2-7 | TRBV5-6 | CASSVRSRGYEQYF
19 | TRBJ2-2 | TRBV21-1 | CASSTSPTDRHANTGELFF
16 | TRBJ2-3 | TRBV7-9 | CASSGRLAGFTDTQYF
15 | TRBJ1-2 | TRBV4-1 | CASSQVEGPNYGYTF
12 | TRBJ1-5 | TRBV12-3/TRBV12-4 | CASRGDGQPQHF
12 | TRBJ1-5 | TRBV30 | CAWQAPNQPQHF
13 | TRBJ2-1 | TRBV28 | CASRPASLNEQFF
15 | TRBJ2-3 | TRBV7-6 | CASSLGIGRGDTQYF
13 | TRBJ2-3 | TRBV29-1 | CSAKQGRADTQYF
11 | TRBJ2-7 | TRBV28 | CASSSPDGRYF
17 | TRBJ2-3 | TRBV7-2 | CASSSSGGAALRDTQYF
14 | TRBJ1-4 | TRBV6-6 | CASSYRDRGEKLFF
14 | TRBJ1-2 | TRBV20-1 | CSARPGQQSYGYTF
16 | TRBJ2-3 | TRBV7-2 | CASSYRGLAGTDTQYF
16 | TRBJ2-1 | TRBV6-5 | CASSYSLAGASGEQFF
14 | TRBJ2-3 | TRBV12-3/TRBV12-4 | CASTPGHGSDTQYF
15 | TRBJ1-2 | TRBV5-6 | CASSSHATFLYGYTF
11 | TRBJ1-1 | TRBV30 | CAFLRAGAAFF
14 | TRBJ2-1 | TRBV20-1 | CSATQRGAYNEQFF
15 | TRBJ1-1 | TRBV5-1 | CASSEGGRLNTEAFF
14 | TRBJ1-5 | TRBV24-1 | CATSGGGNNQPQHF
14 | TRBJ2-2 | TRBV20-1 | CSASLQGATGELFF
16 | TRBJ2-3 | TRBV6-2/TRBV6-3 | CASSPMTSGASDTQYF